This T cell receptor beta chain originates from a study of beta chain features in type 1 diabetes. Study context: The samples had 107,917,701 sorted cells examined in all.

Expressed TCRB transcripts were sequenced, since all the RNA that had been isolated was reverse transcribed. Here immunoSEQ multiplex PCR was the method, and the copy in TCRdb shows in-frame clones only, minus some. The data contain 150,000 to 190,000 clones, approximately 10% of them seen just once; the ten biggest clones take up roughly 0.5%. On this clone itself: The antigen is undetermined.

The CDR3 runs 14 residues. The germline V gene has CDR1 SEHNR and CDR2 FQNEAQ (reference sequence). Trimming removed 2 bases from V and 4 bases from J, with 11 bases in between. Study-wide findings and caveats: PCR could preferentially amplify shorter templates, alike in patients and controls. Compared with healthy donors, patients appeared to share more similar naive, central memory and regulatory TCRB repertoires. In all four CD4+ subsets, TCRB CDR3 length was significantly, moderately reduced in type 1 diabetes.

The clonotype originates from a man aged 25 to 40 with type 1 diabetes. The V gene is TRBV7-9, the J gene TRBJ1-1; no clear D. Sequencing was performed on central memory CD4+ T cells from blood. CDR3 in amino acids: CASSLPPPGTEAFF. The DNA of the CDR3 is TGTGCCAGCAGCTTACCCCCTCCGGGCACTGAAGCTTTCTTT.